Below are 14 T cell receptor beta chains sequenced from a single sample in a study of blood T cell repertoires in COVID-19. Data came from immunoSEQ multiplex PCR; TCRdb stores just in-frame clones and leaves some out. The table lists fewer than 150,000 clones, 84% of them singletons, with under 2% in the top ten. The sample taken for sequencing was PBMCs or T cells enriched from blood (not recorded which). These receptor sequences come from a woman in her late teens or twenties who had been exposed to COVID-19.

The rearrangement links TRBV7-9 to TRBJ1-1; D gene ambiguous. The CDR3 loop spans 14 amino acids. CDR1 is SEHNR and CDR2 is FQNEAQ in the germline V gene (reference sequence). Trimming removed 3 bases from V and 5 bases from J, with 13 bases in between. CDR3 nucleotides: TGTGCCAGCAGCTTCGAGATCGGGTGGACTGAAGCTTTCTTT. Its translation is CASSFEIGWTEAFF.

V is TRBV6-4 and J is TRBJ1-6; 12 bases align to TRBD1. Germline lookup yields CDR1 MRHNA and CDR2 SNTAGT. The CDR3 extends over 16 amino acids. The ends lost 5 bases at V and 10 bases at J; junction bases unmatched: 9. The CDR3 sequence: CASSPSSGTGGSPLHF. DNA of the CDR3: TGTGCCAGCAGTCCCTCTAGTGGGACAGGGGGCTCACCCCTCCACTTT.

The chain employs TRBV11-3 and TRBJ2-1, with 10 bases matching TRBD2. The V and J ends lost 5 bases and 5 bases, in that order; junction bases with no gene match: 6. Germline V gene lookup returns CDR1 SGHNT and CDR2 YENEEA. The CDR3 is made up of 15 amino acids. The CDR3 here is CASSDGTSEDNEQFF. The CDR3 coding sequence is TGTGCCAGCAGCGACGGGACTAGCGAGGACAATGAGCAGTTCTTC.

The genes are TRBV30 and TRBJ1-5; TRBD1 matches at 8 bases. The trim removed 0 bases at V and 6 bases at J, leaving 7 bases unmatched. The CDR3 is made up of 15 amino acids. Germline assignment: CDR1 GTSNPN and CDR2 SVGIG (reference sequence). The CDR3 loop is CAWSVGTGLGQPQHF. Written as DNA, the CDR3 is TGTGCCTGGAGTGTAGGGACAGGTTTGGGTCAGCCCCAGCATTTT. Complete variable domain (other parts from reference TRBV30 and TRBJ1-5): SQTIHQWPATLVQPVGSPLSLECTVEGTSNPNLYWYRQAAGRGLQLLFYSVGIGQISSEVPQNLSASRPQDRQFILSSKKLLLSDSGFYLCAWSVGTGLGQPQHFGDGTRLSIL.

The rearrangement links TRBV12-3 or TRBV12-4 to TRBJ1-1; D not resolved. The CDR3 is 12 residues long. Trimming took off 6 bases at V and 0 bases at J, with 5 bases between the two ends. CDR3: CASRGVNTEAFF. CDR3 in DNA: TGTGCCAGCAGGGGAGTGAACACTGAAGCTTTCTTT.

This chain links TRBV28 with TRBJ2-5; 9 bases align to TRBD2. The germline V gene encodes CDR1 MDHEN and CDR2 SYDVKM. Trimming at V came to 5 bases and at J to 1 base, leaving 8 bases not matched to a gene. The CDR3 covers 16 residues. CDR3 region: CASSDLTSGFQETQYF. Here the CDR3 DNA reads TGTGCCAGCAGTGATTTGACTAGCGGATTCCAAGAGACCCAGTACTTC.

V is TRBV2 and J is TRBJ2-2, with 7 nucleotides matching TRBD1. The CDR3 is made up of 16 amino acids. The V and J ends lost 6 bases and 3 bases, in that order; junction bases with no gene match: 10. Germline V gene lookup returns CDR1 SNHLY and CDR2 FYNNEI. The CDR3 sequence: CASRSTGVRDTGELFF. CDR3 in DNA: TGTGCCAGCAGATCCACAGGGGTTCGTGACACCGGGGAGCTGTTTTTT. Based on the CDR3 plus reference TRBV2 and TRBJ2-2, the full variable domain is EPEVTQTPSHQVTQMGQEVILRCVPISNHLYFYWYRQILGQKVEFLVSFYNNEISEKSEIFDDQFSVERPDGSNFTLKIRSTKLEDSAMYFCASRSTGVRDTGELFFGEGSRLTVL.

The chain recombines TRBV6-1 with TRBJ2-7; 13 bases agree with TRBD2. The V gene end was trimmed by 5 bases and the J gene end by 7 bases; junction bases not matched to a gene: 8. From germline, CDR1 is MNHNS and CDR2 SASEGT. This CDR3 region has 15 residues. The CDR3 loop reads CASSSGLAGAGEQYF. Here the CDR3 DNA reads TGTGCCAGCAGTTCCGGACTAGCGGGAGCGGGGGAGCAGTACTTC.

The chain carries TRBV3-1 (or the pseudogene TRBV3-2) and TRBJ1-1; D is undetermined. Deletions cut 0 bases from V and 1 base from J, with 9 bases between. This CDR3 contains 15 residues. Per the germline V gene, CDR1 is LGHDT and CDR2 is YNNKEL (reference sequence). CDR3 protein: CASSQDQPGNTEAFF. DNA of the CDR3: TGTGCCAGCAGCCAAGATCAGCCGGGGAACACTGAAGCTTTCTTT.

This clone was seen just once. This chain connects TRBV5-4 to TRBJ1-2, with 7 bases that match TRBD1. The V gene end was trimmed by 0 bases and the J gene end by 2 bases; junction bases not matched to a gene: 7. This CDR3 region has 16 residues. The germline CDR1 and CDR2 sequences are SGHNT and YYREEE (reference sequence). As DNA, the CDR3 is TGTGCCAGCAGCTTGGCCGAACAGGGGATAAACTATGGCTACACCTTC. It translates to CASSLAEQGINYGYTF.

This clone was observed a few times. The gene calls are TRBV7-2 and TRBJ2-7; 13 bases map to TRBD2. Germline V gene sequence: CDR1 SGHTA, CDR2 FQGNSA. With 6 bases clipped from V and 5 bases from J, the junction kept 7 bases outside the gene matches. The CDR3 has 15 amino acids. The CDR3 loop reads CASRLGGTSGNEQYF. CDR3 DNA: TGTGCCAGCAGACTAGGCGGGACTAGCGGGAACGAGCAGTACTTC.

The J gene is TRBJ2-7, the V gene TRBV15, with 10 bases fitting TRBD1. Germline V lookup: CDR1 LNHNV, CDR2 YYDKDF (reference sequence). There are 13 residues in the CDR3. V gave up 4 bases and J gave up 4 bases; unmatched junction bases: 1. This CDR3 is CATSKGQGYEQYF. As DNA, the CDR3 is TGTGCCACCAGCAAGGGACAGGGGTACGAGCAGTACTTC.

This clone was detected once. This rearrangement joins TRBV5-1 to TRBJ2-7, with 9 bases aligning to TRBD1. Losses at the gene ends were 3 bases for V and 2 bases for J; bases not matched to a gene: 3. In germline, CDR1 is SGHRS, CDR2 YFSETQ. The CDR3 has 14 residues. CDR3: CASSSGQGPYEQYF. The CDR3 DNA follows: TGCGCCAGCAGCTCCGGACAGGGGCCCTACGAGCAGTACTTC.

V and J are TRBV5-1 and TRBJ2-7, with D possibly TRBD1 on 6 matching bases. The CDR3 has 15 amino acids. Trimming removed 0 bases from V and 3 bases from J, with 13 bases in between. In germline, CDR1 is SGHRS, CDR2 YFSETQ. CDR3 bases: TGCGCCAGCAGCTTGGGGCAGGGGTTCCGCTACGAGCAGTACTTC. Protein product: CASSLGQGFRYEQYF. The complete variable domain, with remaining parts taken from reference TRBV5-1 and TRBJ2-7, reads KAGVTQTPRYLIKTRGQQVTLSCSPISGHRSVSWYQQTPGQGLQFLFEYFSETQRNKGNFPGRFSGRQFSNSRSEMNVSTLELGDSALYLCASSLGQGFRYEQYFGPGTRLTVT.